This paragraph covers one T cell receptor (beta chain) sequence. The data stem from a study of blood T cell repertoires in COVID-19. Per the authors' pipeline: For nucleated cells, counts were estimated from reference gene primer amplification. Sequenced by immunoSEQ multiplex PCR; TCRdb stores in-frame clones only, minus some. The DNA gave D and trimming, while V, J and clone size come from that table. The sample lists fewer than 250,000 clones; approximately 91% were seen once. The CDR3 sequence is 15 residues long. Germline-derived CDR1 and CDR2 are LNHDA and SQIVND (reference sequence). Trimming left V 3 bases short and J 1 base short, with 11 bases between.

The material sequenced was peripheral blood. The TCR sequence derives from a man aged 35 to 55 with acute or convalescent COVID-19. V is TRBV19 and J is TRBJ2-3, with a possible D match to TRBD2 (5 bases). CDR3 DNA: TGTGCCAGTAGTATGAATCTAGCTGGCACAGATACGCAGTATTTT. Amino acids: CASSMNLAGTDTQYF.